The 4 T cell receptor beta chains below all came from one sample that was sequenced in a study of blood T cell repertoires in COVID-19. Method: immunoSEQ multiplex PCR; TCRdb's copy keeps in-frame clones and lacks some. This table holds 270,000 or so clones, roughly 90% found once. The sequenced sample consisted of PBMCs or T cells enriched from blood (not recorded which). The receptors stem from a man aged 35 to 55 who had been exposed to COVID-19.

In its sample, this clone was seen once. The chain joins TRBV19 to TRBJ1-1, with unresolved D. Per the germline V gene, CDR1 is LNHDA and CDR2 is SQIVND (reference sequence). Deletions cut 11 bases from V and 1 base from J, with 14 bases between. The CDR3 runs 13 residues. The CDR3 region is CAASLVGNTEAFF. The DNA of the CDR3 is TGTGCCGCATCCCTAGTGGGGAACACTGAAGCTTTCTTT.

V gene TRBV18 combines with J gene TRBJ2-4; D unresolved. CDR3 length: 13 residues. Germline V gene data show CDR1 as KGHSH and CDR2 as LQKENI. Trimming stripped 2 bases from V and 2 bases from J, with 4 bases between. The CDR3 protein is CASSPSSKNIQYF. The CDR3 DNA reads TGTGCCAGCTCACCATCTTCCAAAAACATTCAGTACTTC.

A remark on this clone: At one boundary the junction diverges from the germline segment, which might be a read error. CDR3 sequence (DNA): TGTGCCAGCAGCCTAGCCGACAGGGACTACGAGCAGTACTTC. Translating gives CASSLADRDYEQYF. V is TRBV7-9 and J is TRBJ2-7, with 7 bases matching TRBD1. This CDR3 has 14 amino acids. Germline V gives CDR1 SEHNR, CDR2 FQNEAQ (reference sequence). The complete variable domain, with remaining parts taken from reference TRBV7-9 and TRBJ2-7, reads DTGVSQNPRHKITKRGQNVTFRCDPISEHNRLYWYRQTLGQGPEFLTYFQNEAQLEKSRLLSDRFSAERPKGSFSTLEIQRTEQGDSAMYLCASSLADRDYEQYFGPGTRLTVT.

This chain links TRBV19 with TRBJ2-7; 11 bases fit TRBD2. This CDR3 is 17 amino acids long. J was trimmed by 1 base and V by 6 bases; bases with no gene match: 11. Per germline, CDR1 LNHDA and CDR2 SQIVND (reference sequence). DNA for the CDR3: TGTGCCAGTAGAAGGTCTAGCGGGAGGAAATCGTCCTACGAGCAGTACTTC. It is translated as CASRRSSGRKSSYEQYF.